The 23 T cell receptor beta chains below all came from one sample that was sequenced in a study of OX40 agonist ivuxolimab in advanced cancers. Only in-frame clones appear in the TCRdb table, and some are missing; sequencing was by immunoSEQ multiplex PCR. The sample records tens of thousands of clones, roughly nine tenths being singletons. The source was CD4+ or CD8+ T cells sorted from blood, collected in a trial of the OX40 agonist ivuxolimab. The source is an adult with an advanced solid tumor such as melanoma, head and neck, liver or kidney cancer.

V usage is TRBV4-1 and J usage is TRBJ2-1, with 7 bases fitting TRBD2. In germline, CDR1 is MGHRA, CDR2 YSYEKL. V dropped 1 base and J dropped 3; count of bases not matched to a gene: 6. This CDR3 comprises 16 residues. The CDR3 sequence is CASSQGEGINYNEQFF. CDR3 nucleotides: TGCGCCAGCAGCCAAGGGGAGGGGATAAACTACAATGAGCAGTTCTTC.

Concerning this clone itself: Different DNA sequences within this sample yield the same CDR3. This chain joins TRBV7-6 and TRBJ2-7, with 9 bases fitting TRBD2. The CDR3 runs 16 residues. CDR1 SGHVS and CDR2 FNYEAQ come from the germline V gene. Trimming removed 0 bases from V and 0 bases from J; junction bases left unmatched: 3. CDR3 protein: CASSLALAGSSYEQYF. Here the CDR3 DNA reads TGTGCCAGCAGCTTAGCGCTAGCGGGAAGCTCCTACGAGCAGTACTTC.

The chain couples TRBV30 to TRBJ1-5, with D unclear. The germline gives CDR1 GTSNPN, CDR2 SVGIG (reference sequence). This CDR3 spans 13 amino acids. The ends were cut back, 2 bases at V and 3 bases at J, with 8 bases in the middle. CDR3 sequence: CAWSWGVNQPQHF. CDR3 coding DNA: TGTGCCTGGAGTTGGGGAGTCAATCAGCCCCAGCATTTT.

The chain couples TRBV30 to TRBJ1-1; TRBD1 agrees at 9 bases. CDR1 is GTSNPN and CDR2 is SVGIG in the germline V gene (reference sequence). This CDR3 has 12 amino acids. V gave up 5 bases and J gave up 5 bases; unmatched junction bases: 3. CDR3 nucleotides: TGTGCCTGGGTACAGGGGGCGACTGAAGCTTTCTTT. Translating gives CAWVQGATEAFF.

The chain combines TRBV6-6 with TRBJ2-7; D unclear. The germline V and J ends were trimmed by 8 bases and 2 bases, with 13 bases remaining between them. The CDR3 totals 13 residues. Germline V gene sequence: CDR1 MNHNY, CDR2 SVGAGI (reference sequence). CDR3 amino acids: CASVPGRTYEQYF. The CDR3, as DNA: TGTGCCAGCGTGCCCGGCCGGACCTACGAGCAGTACTTC.

This rearrangement joins TRBV7-9 to TRBJ1-1, with TRBD1 as a possible D gene (6 bases). The CDR3 is 16 amino acids. Germline assignment: CDR1 SEHNR and CDR2 FQNEAQ (reference sequence). V lost 1 base and J lost 1, with 13 bases in between. CDR3 coding DNA: TGTGCCAGCAGCTTAGGTAGGGACACTCGGAACACTGAAGCTTTCTTT. Translated, it gives CASSLGRDTRNTEAFF.

The chain links TRBV6-5 to TRBJ2-2, with D perhaps TRBD2 (6 bases). This CDR3 contains 15 residues. Trimming shortened V by 2 bases and J by 4 bases, and 11 bases separated the two germline ends. CDR1 MNHEY and CDR2 SVGAGI come from the germline V gene. The CDR3 protein is CASSYDSGSTGELFF. The CDR3 nucleotides read TGTGCCAGCAGTTACGATTCCGGGAGCACCGGGGAGCTGTTTTTT.

The chain employs TRBV25-1 and TRBJ2-7; D is perhaps TRBD1 or TRBD2 (5 bases each). Between the trimmed V and J ends, which lost 2 bases and 6 bases, there was a span of 14 bases. The CDR3 length is 14 residues. Germline lookup yields CDR1 MGHDK and CDR2 SYGVNS. CDR3 in amino acids: CASSEQGGSAEQYF. CDR3 bases: TGTGCCAGCAGTGAACAGGGTGGGAGTGCCGAGCAGTACTTC.

The gene calls are TRBV25-1 and TRBJ1-1; D uncertain. The CDR3 totals 13 residues. The germline V gene has CDR1 MGHDK and CDR2 SYGVNS. V was clipped by 0 bases and J by 1 base, with 3 bases between them. The CDR3 sequence: CASSEYWNTEAFF. The CDR3 bases are TGTGCCAGCAGTGAATATTGGAACACTGAAGCTTTCTTT.

V and J are TRBV7-8 and TRBJ2-3; D may match TRBD1 or TRBD2 (6 bases each). This CDR3 comprises 14 residues. Trimming cost V 3 bases and J 4 bases, with 11 bases left between them. CDR1 is SGHVS, CDR2 FQNEAQ, per germline. The CDR3 spells CASSFRGRSDTQYF. The CDR3 nucleotides are TGTGCCAGCAGCTTTCGGGGGCGTTCAGATACGCAGTATTTT.

The chain couples TRBV7-9 to TRBJ1-6; 9 nucleotides line up with TRBD1. The V gene's germline CDR1 is SEHNR and CDR2 FQNEAQ (reference sequence). The CDR3 spans 16 residues. The V and J ends lost 5 bases and 9 bases, in that order; junction bases with no gene match: 11. CDR3 sequence: CASSPPDRGFGSPLHF. The CDR3, as DNA: TGTGCCAGCAGCCCGCCGGACAGGGGATTTGGTTCACCCCTCCACTTT.

For this clone: At one boundary the junction diverges from the germline segment, which might be a read error. The chain couples TRBV7-7 to TRBJ2-3; 9 nucleotides match TRBD2. Germline V gives CDR1 SSHAT, CDR2 FNYEAQ (reference sequence). The CDR3 is 16 amino acids. The CDR3 bases are TGTGCTAGCAGCTTAGGAGGCGGGGGGGTCACAGATACGCAGTATTTT. Residues: CASSLGGGGVTDTQYF.

The chain employs TRBV4-3 and TRBJ1-6; D gene ambiguous. This CDR3 spans 18 amino acids. Germline CDR1 reads LGHNA; CDR2 reads YSLEER. V was pared by 0 bases and J by 6 bases, with 18 bases between. Written as DNA, the CDR3 is TGCGCCAGCAGCCAAGATAGCCGTGCAGGAGGCGGTAATTCACCCCTCCACTTT. It codes for CASSQDSRAGGGNSPLHF.

The gene calls are TRBV7-9 and TRBJ2-5; 10 nucleotides match TRBD2. CDR1 is SEHNR and CDR2 is FQNEAQ in the germline V gene (reference sequence). The V gene end was trimmed by 2 bases and the J gene end by 1 base; junction bases not matched to a gene: 4. CDR3 length equals 16 residues. This CDR3 is CASSLRLAGAQETQYF. CDR3 in DNA: TGTGCCAGCAGCTTAAGGCTAGCGGGGGCCCAAGAGACCCAGTACTTC.

In this sample, this clone turned up a few times. This sequence joins TRBV4-2 and TRBJ2-5; 8 bases agree with TRBD2. Trimming at V came to 1 base and at J to 1 base, leaving 2 bases not matched to a gene. The CDR3 sequence is 15 residues long. Germline CDR1 LGHNA, CDR2 YNFKEQ. The CDR3 loop reads CASSQGTSSQETQYF. Here the CDR3 DNA reads TGTGCCAGCAGCCAAGGGACTAGCTCCCAAGAGACCCAGTACTTC.

The chain has TRBV7-2 and TRBJ2-1; D is perhaps TRBD1 (6 bases). V lost 1 base and J 4 bases, leaving 14 bases between the germline ends. There are 16 residues in the CDR3. Germline CDR1 is SGHTA and CDR2 is FQGNSA. CDR3 amino acids: CASSLDGRGNYNEQFF. DNA for the CDR3: TGTGCCAGCAGCTTAGACGGCAGGGGCAATTACAATGAGCAGTTCTTC.

The chain employs TRBV7-6 and TRBJ1-1; no clear D gene. The germline V gene encodes CDR1 SGHVS and CDR2 FNYEAQ. This CDR3 spans 15 amino acids. With 6 bases removed from V and 0 bases from J, the gap between germline ends came to 14 bases. CDR3 in DNA: TGTGCCAGCAGATCGGACGGCCTAATGAACACTGAAGCTTTCTTT. Protein product: CASRSDGLMNTEAFF.

The CDR3 region has the DNA TGTGCCATCAGTGAGTCTGGGAACACTGAAGCTTTCTTT. Translating it yields CAISESGNTEAFF. The chain uses TRBV10-3 and TRBJ1-1; no definite D call. Germline V gene sequence: CDR1 ENHRY, CDR2 SYGVKD. CDR3 length: 13 amino acids. V was cut by 0 bases and J by 1 base, with 3 bases left in between.

The rearrangement links TRBV27 to TRBJ2-7; TRBD1 matches at 7 bases. Per germline, CDR1 MNHEY and CDR2 SMNVEV (reference sequence). This CDR3 is 14 amino acids long. J was trimmed by 2 bases and V by 4 bases; bases with no gene match: 5. The CDR3 DNA sequence: TGTGCCAGCAGTTCCGGGACAGCGGCCTACGAGCAGTACTTC. Translating gives CASSSGTAAYEQYF.

The V call is TRBV7-2, the J call TRBJ1-1; TRBD1 might be the D (5 bases). CDR3 length equals 12 residues. The germline CDR1 and CDR2 sequences are SGHTA and FQGNSA. The V end was cut by 5 bases, the J end by 4 bases, with 8 bases between. CDR3: CASSLDSTEAFF. The CDR3 nucleotides are TGTGCCAGCAGCCTCGACAGCACTGAAGCTTTCTTT.

The V call is TRBV19, the J call TRBJ2-1; D ambiguous. Germline loops: CDR1 LNHDA, CDR2 SQIVND (reference sequence). This CDR3 comprises 13 residues. The germline V and J ends were trimmed by 9 bases and 4 bases, with 13 bases remaining between them. The CDR3 coding sequence is TGTGCCAGCGGAATCACGGGTTACAATGAGCAGTTCTTC. Protein sequence: CASGITGYNEQFF.

This clone was picked up one time. V and J are TRBV29-1 and TRBJ1-2; TRBD1 agrees at 10 bases. The J segment lost 8 bases and the V segment lost 4 bases, leaving 7 bases of the junction unmatched. This CDR3 is 13 amino acids long. Germline CDR1 reads SQVTM; CDR2 reads ANQGSEA. The chain's CDR3 is CSVGDRGTDGYTF. CDR3 nucleotides: TGCAGCGTTGGGGACAGGGGAACGGACGGCTACACCTTC.

This chain connects TRBV4-3 to TRBJ2-1, with D tentatively TRBD2 (6 bases). The CDR3 is made up of 15 amino acids. Germline CDR1 LGHNA, CDR2 YSLEER. V lost 1 base and J 8 bases, leaving 15 bases between the germline ends. CDR3 sequence reads: CASSQGGGIRDEQFF. Here the CDR3 DNA reads TGCGCCAGCAGCCAAGGAGGAGGGATTCGTGATGAGCAGTTCTTC.